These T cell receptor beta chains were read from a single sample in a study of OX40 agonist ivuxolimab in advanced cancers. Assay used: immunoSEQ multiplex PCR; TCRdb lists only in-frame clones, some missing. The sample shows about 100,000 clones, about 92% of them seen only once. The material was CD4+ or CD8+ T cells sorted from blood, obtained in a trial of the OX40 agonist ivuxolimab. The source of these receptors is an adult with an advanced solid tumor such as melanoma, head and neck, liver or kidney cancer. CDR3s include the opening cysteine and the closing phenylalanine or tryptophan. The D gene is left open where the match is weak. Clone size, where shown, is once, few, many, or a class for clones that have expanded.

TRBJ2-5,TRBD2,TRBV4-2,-,CASSQTSGIQETQYF,TGTGCCAGCAGCCAAACTAGCGGGATCCAAGAGACCCAGTACTTC
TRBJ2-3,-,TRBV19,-,CASSRSDSRGDTQYF,TGTGCCAGTAGTAGATCGGACAGCCGCGGGGATACGCAGTATTTT
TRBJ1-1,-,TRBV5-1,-,CASRRNTEEAFF,TGCGCCAGCCGGCGAAACACTGAGGAAGCTTTCTTT
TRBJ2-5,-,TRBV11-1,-,CASSLTPDGKKVGETQYF,TGTGCCAGCAGCTTAACCCCCGACGGGAAAAAGGTTGGAGAGACCCAGTACTTC
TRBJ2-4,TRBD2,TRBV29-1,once,CSVQGGREQNIQYF,TGCAGCGTCCAGGGCGGGAGAGAACAAAACATTCAGTACTTC
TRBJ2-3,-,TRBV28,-,CASSLAYQGGISGIGTDTQYF,TGTGCCAGCAGTTTAGCCTACCAGGGGGGGATTAGCGGAATTGGCACAGATACGCAGTATTTT
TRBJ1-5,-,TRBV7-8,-,CASSLDRARGNQPQHF,TGTGCCAGCAGCTTAGACAGGGCTCGGGGCAATCAGCCCCAGCATTTT
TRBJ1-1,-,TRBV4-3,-,CASSSPEPDRTDEAFF,TGCGCCAGCAGCTCCCCTGAACCCGACAGGACGGATGAAGCTTTCTTT
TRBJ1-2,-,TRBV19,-,CASSPWKAQNYGYTF,TGTGCCAGTAGTCCTTGGAAGGCGCAGAACTATGGCTACACCTTC
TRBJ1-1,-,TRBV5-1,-,CASSITDSEAFF,TGCGCCAGCAGCATTACCGACAGTGAAGCTTTCTTT
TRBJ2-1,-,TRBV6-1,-,CASREYRAGEQFF,TGTGCCAGCAGGGAATACAGGGCCGGGGAGCAGTTCTTC
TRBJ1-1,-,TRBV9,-,CASSSRRGGNTEAFF,TGTGCCAGCAGCTCTCGGAGGGGGGGGAACACTGAAGCTTTCTTT
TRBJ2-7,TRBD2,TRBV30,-,CAWSEFLGLAGGPVFEQYF,TGTGCCTGGAGTGAGTTTTTGGGGCTAGCGGGAGGGCCTGTGTTCGAGCAGTACTTC
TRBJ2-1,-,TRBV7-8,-,CASSLVAGRINEQFF,TGTGCCAGCAGCTTGGTGGCGGGTCGGATTAATGAGCAGTTCTTC
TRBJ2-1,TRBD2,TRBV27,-,CASRGREGLYNEQFF,TGTGCCAGCAGGGGGAGGGAGGGACTATACAATGAGCAGTTCTTC
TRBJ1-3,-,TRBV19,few,CASSARRLSPNSGNTIYF,TGTGCCAGTAGTGCACGGAGGTTATCGCCGAACTCTGGAAACACCATATATTTT
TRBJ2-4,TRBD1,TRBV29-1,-,CSAEDRGGNIQYF,TGCAGCGCAGAAGACAGGGGAGGAAACATTCAGTACTTC
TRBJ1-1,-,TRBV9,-,CASSPSGWANTEAFF,TGTGCCAGCAGCCCATCAGGGTGGGCGAACACTGAAGCTTTCTTT
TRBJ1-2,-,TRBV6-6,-,CASSYGNGYTF,TGTGCCAGCAGTTACGGAAATGGCTACACCTTC
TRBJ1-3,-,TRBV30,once,CAWTGTGNTIYF,TGTGCCTGGACGGGGACTGGAAACACCATATATTTT
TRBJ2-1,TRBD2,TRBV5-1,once,CASKLAGGPNEQFF,TGCGCCAGTAAACTAGCGGGAGGGCCCAATGAGCAGTTCTTC
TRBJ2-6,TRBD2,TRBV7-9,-,CASSSGLAGASGANVLTF,TGTGCCAGCAGCTCGGGACTAGCGGGGGCCTCTGGGGCCAACGTCCTGACTTTC
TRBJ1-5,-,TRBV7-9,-,CASSLADQPQHF,TGTGCCAGCAGCTTAGCTGATCAGCCCCAGCATTTT
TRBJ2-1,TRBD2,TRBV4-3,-,CASSQERGSGRYNEQFF,TGCGCCAGCAGCCAAGAAAGAGGTAGCGGGAGGTACAATGAGCAGTTCTTC
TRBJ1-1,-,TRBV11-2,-,CASNFAGRQLNTEAFF,TGTGCCAGCAATTTTGCCGGGAGACAGCTGAACACTGAAGCTTTCTTT
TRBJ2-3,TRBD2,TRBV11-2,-,CASSLFGGREYTQYF,TGTGCCAGCAGCCTGTTTGGGGGGAGGGAGTATACGCAGTATTTT
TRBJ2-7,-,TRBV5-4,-,CASSQKTSYEQYF,TGTGCCAGCAGCCAAAAGACTAGTTACGAGCAGTACTTC
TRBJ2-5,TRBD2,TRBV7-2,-,CASSSSPLAGGGGTQYF,TGTGCCAGCAGCTCATCCCCACTAGCGGGAGGAGGGGGGACCCAGTACTTC